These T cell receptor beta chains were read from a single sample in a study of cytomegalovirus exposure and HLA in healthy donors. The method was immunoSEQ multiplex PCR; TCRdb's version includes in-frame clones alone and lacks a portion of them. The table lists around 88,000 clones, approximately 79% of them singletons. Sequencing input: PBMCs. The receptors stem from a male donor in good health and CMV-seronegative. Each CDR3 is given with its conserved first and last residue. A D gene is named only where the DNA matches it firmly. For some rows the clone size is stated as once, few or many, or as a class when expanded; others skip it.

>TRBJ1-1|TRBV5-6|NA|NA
CASRDTNSPWAFF
TGTGCCAGCAGGGACACAAATTCCCCTTGGGCTTTCTTT
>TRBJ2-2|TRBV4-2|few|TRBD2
CASSQDRLTSGGELFF
TGTGCCAGCAGCCAAGATCGCCTGACTAGCGGCGGGGAGCTGTTTTTT
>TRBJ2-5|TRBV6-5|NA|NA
CASSPTGYGQETQYF
TGTGCCAGCAGTCCCACGGGGTACGGCCAAGAGACCCAGTACTTC
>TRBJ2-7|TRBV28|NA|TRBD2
CASSFSLSGSGYEQYF
TGTGCCAGCAGTTTCAGCCTTAGCGGGAGCGGCTACGAGCAGTACTTC
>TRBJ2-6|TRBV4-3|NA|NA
CASSQYPGTRGPSGANVLTF
TGCGCCAGCAGCCAATACCCCGGGACGCGGGGTCCCTCTGGGGCCAACGTCCTGACTTTC
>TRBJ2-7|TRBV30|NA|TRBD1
CAWSPDRGYSYEQYF
TGTGCCTGGAGTCCGGACAGGGGGTACTCCTACGAGCAGTACTTC
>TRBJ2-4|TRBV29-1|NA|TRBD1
CSVQGVLAKNIQYF
TGCAGCGTTCAGGGGGTACTAGCCAAAAACATTCAGTACTTC
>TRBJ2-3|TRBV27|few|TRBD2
CASSPSTSGSHTQYF
TGTGCCAGCAGTCCTTCGACTAGCGGGAGCCATACGCAGTATTTT
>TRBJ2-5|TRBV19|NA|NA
CASSYRVQETQYF
TGTGCCAGTAGTTACAGGGTGCAAGAGACCCAGTACTTC
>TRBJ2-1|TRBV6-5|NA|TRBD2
CASSYRTSGSRNEQFF
TGTGCCAGCAGTTACCGGACTAGCGGGAGTCGCAATGAGCAGTTCTTC
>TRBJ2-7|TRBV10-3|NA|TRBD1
CAISEDPGTATYEQYF
TGTGCCATCAGTGAAGATCCTGGGACAGCTACCTACGAGCAGTACTTC